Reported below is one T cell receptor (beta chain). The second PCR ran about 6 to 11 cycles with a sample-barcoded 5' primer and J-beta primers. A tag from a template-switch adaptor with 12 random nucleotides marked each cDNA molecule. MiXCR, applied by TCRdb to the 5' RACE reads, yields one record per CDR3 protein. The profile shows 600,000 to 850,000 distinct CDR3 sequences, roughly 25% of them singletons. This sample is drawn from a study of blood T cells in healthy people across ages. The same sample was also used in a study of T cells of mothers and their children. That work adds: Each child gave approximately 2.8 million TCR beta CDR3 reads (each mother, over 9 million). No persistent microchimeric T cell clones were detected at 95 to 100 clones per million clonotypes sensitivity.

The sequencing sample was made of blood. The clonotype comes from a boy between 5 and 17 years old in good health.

The CDR3 nucleotides read TGCAGCGTTGTGTCTTTTCGGGAGGTGGAGACCCAGTACTTC. This sequence encodes CSVVSFREVETQYF. V gene TRBV29-1 combines with J gene TRBJ2-5, with 7 positions matching TRBD2. Germline V gives CDR1 SQVTM, CDR2 ANQGSEA. Trimming took 4 bases from V and 5 from J; bases not matched to a gene: 10. The CDR3 covers 14 residues.